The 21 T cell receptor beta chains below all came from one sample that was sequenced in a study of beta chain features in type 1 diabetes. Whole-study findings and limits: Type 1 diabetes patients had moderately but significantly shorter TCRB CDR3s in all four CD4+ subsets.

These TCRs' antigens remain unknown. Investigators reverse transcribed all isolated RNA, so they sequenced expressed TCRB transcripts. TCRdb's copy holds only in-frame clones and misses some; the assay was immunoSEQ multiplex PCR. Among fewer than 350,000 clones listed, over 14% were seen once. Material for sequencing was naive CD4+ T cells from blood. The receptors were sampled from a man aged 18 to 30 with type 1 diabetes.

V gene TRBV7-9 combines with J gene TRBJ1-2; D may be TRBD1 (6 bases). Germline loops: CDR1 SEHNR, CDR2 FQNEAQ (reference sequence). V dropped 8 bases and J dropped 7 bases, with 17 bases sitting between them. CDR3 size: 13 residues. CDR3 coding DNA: TGTGCCAGCTATTCCCAACCAGGGGTTGGCTACACCTTC. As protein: CASYSQPGVGYTF.

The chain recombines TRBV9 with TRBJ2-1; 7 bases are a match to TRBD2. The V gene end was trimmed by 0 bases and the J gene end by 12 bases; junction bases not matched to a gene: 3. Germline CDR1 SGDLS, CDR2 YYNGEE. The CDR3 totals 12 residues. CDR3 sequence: CASSVGPGGQFF. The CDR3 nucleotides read TGTGCCAGCAGCGTAGGTCCGGGGGGGCAGTTCTTC.

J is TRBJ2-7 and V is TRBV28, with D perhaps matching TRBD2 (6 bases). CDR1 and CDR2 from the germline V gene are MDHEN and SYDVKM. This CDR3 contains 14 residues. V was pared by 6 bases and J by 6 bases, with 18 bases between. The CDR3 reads CASRSTGTWVEQYF. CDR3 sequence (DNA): TGTGCCAGCAGATCGACCGGGACTTGGGTCGAGCAGTACTTC.

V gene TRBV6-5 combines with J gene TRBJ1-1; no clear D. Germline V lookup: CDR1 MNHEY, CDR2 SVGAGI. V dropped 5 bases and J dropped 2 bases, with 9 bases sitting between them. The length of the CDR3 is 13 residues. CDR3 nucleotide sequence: TGTGCCAGCAGTCCGGTCGTCAACACTGAAGCTTTCTTT. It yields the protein CASSPVVNTEAFF.

CDR3 bases: TGTGCCAGCAGTACTAGCGGGAGTACCTACAATGAGCAGTTCTTC. This gives the protein CASSTSGSTYNEQFF. The V gene is TRBV7-9, the J gene TRBJ2-1; TRBD2 matches at 11 bases. Germline V lookup: CDR1 SEHNR, CDR2 FQNEAQ (reference sequence). The CDR3 sequence is 15 residues long. J was trimmed by 2 bases and V by 6 bases; bases with no gene match: 3.

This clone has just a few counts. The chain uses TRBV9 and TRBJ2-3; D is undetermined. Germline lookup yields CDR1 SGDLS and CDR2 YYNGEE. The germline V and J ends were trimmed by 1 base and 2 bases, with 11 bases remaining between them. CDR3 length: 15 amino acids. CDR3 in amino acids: CASSVLAVHTDTQYF. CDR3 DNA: TGTGCCAGCAGCGTACTGGCTGTCCACACAGATACGCAGTATTTT.

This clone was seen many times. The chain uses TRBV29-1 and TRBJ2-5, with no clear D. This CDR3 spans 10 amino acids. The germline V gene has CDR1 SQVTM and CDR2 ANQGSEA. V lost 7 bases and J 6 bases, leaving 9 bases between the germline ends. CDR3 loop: CSAQVQTQYF. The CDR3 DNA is TGCAGCGCCCAGGTGCAGACCCAGTACTTC.

CDR3 in amino acids: CASSPQGSNQPQHF. The CDR3 coding sequence is TGTGCCAGCAGTCCCCAGGGCAGTAATCAGCCCCAGCATTTT. The V and J genes are TRBV6-5 and TRBJ1-5; TRBD1 might be the D (5 bases). The V gene's germline CDR1 is MNHEY and CDR2 SVGAGI. Trimming removed 5 bases at V and 4 bases at J, with 12 bases between. This CDR3 is 14 amino acids long.

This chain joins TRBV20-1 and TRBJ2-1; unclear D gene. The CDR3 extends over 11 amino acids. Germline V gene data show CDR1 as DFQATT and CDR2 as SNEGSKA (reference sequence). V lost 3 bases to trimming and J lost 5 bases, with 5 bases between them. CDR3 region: CSASRNNEQFF. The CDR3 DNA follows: TGCAGTGCTAGTAGAAACAATGAGCAGTTCTTC.

CDR3 in DNA: TGTGCCAGCAGCCCGGGACAGGGGGTTGATCAGCCCCAGCATTTT. Protein: CASSPGQGVDQPQHF. V usage is TRBV5-4 and J usage is TRBJ1-5; 11 nucleotides align to TRBD1. The junction had 5 bases not matched to a gene; V was cut back by 4 bases and J by 5 bases. The CDR3 is 15 amino acids. Germline V gene lookup returns CDR1 SGHNT and CDR2 YYREEE (reference sequence). Full variable domain (rest looked up from reference TRBV5-4 and TRBJ1-5): ETGVTQSPTHLIKTRGQQVTLRCSSQSGHNTVSWYQQALGQGPQFIFQYYREEENGRGNFPPRFSGLQFPNYSSELNVNALELDDSALYLCASSPGQGVDQPQHFGDGTRLSIL.

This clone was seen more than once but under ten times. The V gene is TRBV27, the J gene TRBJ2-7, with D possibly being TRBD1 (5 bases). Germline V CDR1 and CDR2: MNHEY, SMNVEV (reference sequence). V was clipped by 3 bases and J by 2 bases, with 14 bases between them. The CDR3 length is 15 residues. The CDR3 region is CASSFISRETYEQYF. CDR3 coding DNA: TGTGCCAGCAGTTTCATCAGCAGGGAAACCTACGAGCAGTACTTC.

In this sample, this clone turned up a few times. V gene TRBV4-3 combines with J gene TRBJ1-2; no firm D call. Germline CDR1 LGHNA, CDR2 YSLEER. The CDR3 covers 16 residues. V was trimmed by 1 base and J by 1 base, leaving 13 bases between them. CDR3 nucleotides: TGCGCCAGCAGCCAAGTCTACTCAAAATATAACTATGGCTACACCTTC. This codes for CASSQVYSKYNYGYTF.

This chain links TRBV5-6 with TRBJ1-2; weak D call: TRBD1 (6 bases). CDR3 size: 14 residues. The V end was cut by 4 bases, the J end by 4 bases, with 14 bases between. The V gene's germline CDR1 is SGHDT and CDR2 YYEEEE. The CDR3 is CASSPRTAVYGYTF. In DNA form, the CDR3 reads TGTGCCAGCAGCCCACGGACAGCCGTCTATGGCTACACCTTC. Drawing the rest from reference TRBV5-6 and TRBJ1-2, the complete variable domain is DAGVTQSPTHLIKTRGQQVTLRCSPKSGHDTVSWYQQALGQGPQFIFQYYEEEERQRGNFPDRFSGHQFPNYSSELNVNALLLGDSALYLCASSPRTAVYGYTFGSGTRLTVV.

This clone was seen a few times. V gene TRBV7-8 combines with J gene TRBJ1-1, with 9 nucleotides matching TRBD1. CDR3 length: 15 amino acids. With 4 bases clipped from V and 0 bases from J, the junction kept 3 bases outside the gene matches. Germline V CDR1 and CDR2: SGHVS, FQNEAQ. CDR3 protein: CASSSGQGMNTEAFF. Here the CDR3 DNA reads TGTGCCAGCAGCTCGGGACAGGGAATGAACACTGAAGCTTTCTTT. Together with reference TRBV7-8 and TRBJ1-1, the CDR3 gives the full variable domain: GAGVSQSPRYKVAKRGQDVALRCDPISGHVSLFWYQQALGQGPEFLTYFQNEAQLDKSGLPSDRFFAERPEGSVSTLKIQRTQQEDSAVYLCASSSGQGMNTEAFFGQGTRLTVV.

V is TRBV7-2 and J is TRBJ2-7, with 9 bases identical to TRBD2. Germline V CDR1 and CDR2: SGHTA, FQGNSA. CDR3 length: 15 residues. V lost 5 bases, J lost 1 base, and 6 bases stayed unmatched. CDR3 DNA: TGTGCCAGCAGCCGTACTAGCGGGCCTTCCTACGAGCAGTACTTC. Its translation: CASSRTSGPSYEQYF.

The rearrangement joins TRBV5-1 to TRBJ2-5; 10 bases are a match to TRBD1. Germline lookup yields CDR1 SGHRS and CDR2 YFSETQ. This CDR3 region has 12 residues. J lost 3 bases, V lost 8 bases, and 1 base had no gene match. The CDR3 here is CARGTGEETQYF. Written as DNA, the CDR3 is TGCGCCAGAGGGACAGGGGAAGAGACCCAGTACTTC.

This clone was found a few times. CDR3: CASSDLTSSYEQYF. Here the CDR3 DNA reads TGTGCCAGCAGCGATCTCACCAGCTCCTACGAGCAGTACTTC. The rearrangement uses TRBV6-5 and TRBJ2-7; D is uncertain. CDR1 and CDR2 (germline): MNHEY, SVGAGI. Trimming stripped 6 bases from V and 0 bases from J, with 12 bases between. This CDR3 comprises 14 residues.

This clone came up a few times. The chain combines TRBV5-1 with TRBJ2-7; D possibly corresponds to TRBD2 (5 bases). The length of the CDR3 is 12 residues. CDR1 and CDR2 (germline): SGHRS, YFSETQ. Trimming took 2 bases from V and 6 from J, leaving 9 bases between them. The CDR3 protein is CASSFGGFEQYF. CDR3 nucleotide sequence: TGCGCCAGCAGCTTTGGCGGGTTCGAGCAGTACTTC.

The CDR3 spells CSAGWEAAQYF. In nucleotides, the CDR3 is TGCAGTGCTGGATGGGAGGCGGCCCAGTACTTC. J is TRBJ2-5 and V is TRBV20-1; possibly TRBD2 for D (6 bases). The CDR3 loop spans 11 amino acids. V was pared by 5 bases and J by 9 bases, with 13 bases between. Per germline, CDR1 DFQATT and CDR2 SNEGSKA (reference sequence).

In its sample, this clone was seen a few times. CDR3 DNA: TGCAGCGCCGGGTCAGATACGCAGTATTTT. Its protein is CSAGSDTQYF. The chain links TRBV29-1 to TRBJ2-3, with unresolved D. V was clipped by 7 bases and J by 4 bases, with 6 bases between them. The CDR3 extends over 10 amino acids. Germline V gene data show CDR1 as SQVTM and CDR2 as ANQGSEA.

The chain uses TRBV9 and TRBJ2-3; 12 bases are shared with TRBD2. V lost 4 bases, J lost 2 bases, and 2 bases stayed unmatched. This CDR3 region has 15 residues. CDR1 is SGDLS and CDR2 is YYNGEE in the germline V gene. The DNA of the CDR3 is TGTGCCAGCAGCTGGACTAGCGGGGTCACAGATACGCAGTATTTT. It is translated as CASSWTSGVTDTQYF.